Following are 22 T cell receptor beta chains from one sample sequenced in a study of blood T cell repertoires in COVID-19. The data were produced by immunoSEQ multiplex PCR, yet TCRdb's version contains in-frame clones alone and is incomplete. The table lists tens of thousands of clones, 60% to 80% of them singletons, with about 6% in the top ten. Material: peripheral blood. The receptors here all came from an older woman with acute or convalescent COVID-19.

This clone showed up just a few times. The CDR3 sequence is CASRGDREAYNSPLHF. CDR3 coding DNA: TGTGCCAGCAGAGGAGACAGGGAGGCTTATAATTCACCCCTCCACTTT. The rearrangement joins TRBV2 to TRBJ1-6; the match to TRBD1 covers 7 bases. Germline V gives CDR1 SNHLY, CDR2 FYNNEI. The CDR3 loop spans 16 amino acids. V trimming: 6 bases; J trimming: 4 bases; junction bases outside the gene matches: 9. The whole variable domain, remainder taken from reference TRBV2 and TRBJ1-6, is EPEVTQTPSHQVTQMGQEVILRCVPISNHLYFYWYRQILGQKVEFLVSFYNNEISEKSEIFDDQFSVERPDGSNFTLKIRSTKLEDSAMYFCASRGDREAYNSPLHFGNGTRLTVT.

CDR3 sequence: CASTMTGNYGYTF. CDR3 in DNA: TGTGCCAGCACTATGACCGGGAACTATGGCTACACCTTC. The chain combines TRBV2 with TRBJ1-2; unclear D gene. The V end lost 7 bases, the J end lost 2 bases, and 11 bases lay between the germline ends. Germline V lookup: CDR1 SNHLY, CDR2 FYNNEI. This CDR3 is built from 13 residues.

The chain couples TRBV30 to TRBJ1-2; D not resolved. Germline V lookup: CDR1 GTSNPN, CDR2 SVGIG (reference sequence). The CDR3 consists of 12 residues. V dropped 0 bases and J dropped 6 bases, with 8 bases sitting between them. The CDR3 sequence is CAWSVLSNGYTF. The CDR3 DNA reads as TGTGCCTGGAGTGTACTCTCCAATGGCTACACCTTC.

The chain combines TRBV12-5 with TRBJ1-1; D is unresolved. There are 12 residues in the CDR3. V was pared by 7 bases and J by 1 base, with 7 bases between. Looked up from germline, CDR1 is LGHNT and CDR2 is FRNRAP. The CDR3, as DNA: TGTGCTAGTGCCCTCGGGAACACTGAAGCTTTCTTT. Translated: CASALGNTEAFF.

V and J are TRBV6-1 and TRBJ1-5, with D possibly TRBD1 on 6 matching bases. Trimming cost V 2 bases and J 11 bases, with 10 bases left between them. Germline assignment: CDR1 MNHNS and CDR2 SASEGT. The length of the CDR3 is 12 residues. CDR3 in DNA: TGTGCCAGCAGTGAATTAGGACAGACCCAGCATTTT. Translation gives CASSELGQTQHF.

The V call is TRBV6-5, the J call TRBJ2-4; D is uncertain. Germline CDR1 reads MNHEY; CDR2 reads SVGAGI. Trimming pared 0 bases from V and 6 bases from J, leaving 15 bases between. The CDR3 has 16 amino acids. The CDR3 is CASSYSSATPGNIQYF. The CDR3 DNA follows: TGTGCCAGCAGTTACTCGAGTGCCACGCCCGGAAACATTCAGTACTTC.

This chain joins TRBV11-2 and TRBJ2-7, with unresolved D. V dropped 4 bases and J dropped 6 bases, with 7 bases sitting between them. Germline V gene data show CDR1 as SGHAT and CDR2 as FQNNGV. This CDR3 region has 11 residues. CDR3 loop: CASSSSREQYF. The CDR3 DNA reads as TGTGCCAGCAGCTCCTCTCGCGAGCAGTACTTC.

This chain connects TRBV9 to TRBJ2-3, with 7 nucleotides matching TRBD1. Germline V gene lookup returns CDR1 SGDLS and CDR2 YYNGEE. This CDR3 is 15 amino acids long. The V gene end was trimmed by 1 base and the J gene end by 2 bases; junction bases not matched to a gene: 4. In DNA, the CDR3 is TGTGCCAGCAGCGTATGGGACAGACACACAGATACGCAGTATTTT. Translated, it gives CASSVWDRHTDTQYF.

This chain joins TRBV5-1 and TRBJ2-3, with 8 nucleotides matching TRBD1. The CDR3 is 15 residues long. Germline CDR1 SGHRS, CDR2 YFSETQ. Trimming cost V 4 bases and J 0 bases; bases outside gene matches: 4. The DNA of the CDR3 is TGCGCCAGCAGCACCCAGGGGGCTAGCACAGATACGCAGTATTTT. The encoded protein is CASSTQGASTDTQYF.

V and J are TRBV9 and TRBJ2-2, with TRBD2 matching over 7 bases. CDR1 and CDR2 (germline): SGDLS, YYNGEE. The CDR3 is 17 residues long. The ends lost 0 bases at V and 1 base at J; junction bases unmatched: 6. The CDR3 region has the DNA TGTGCCAGCAGCGTAGTAGGAGGGAGGGGGAACACCGGGGAGCTGTTTTTT. It translates to CASSVVGGRGNTGELFF.

The gene calls are TRBV6-4 and TRBJ2-5; 11 bases line up with TRBD1. The V and J ends lost 5 bases and 5 bases, in that order; junction bases with no gene match: 1. Germline CDR1 is MRHNA and CDR2 is SNTAGT. The CDR3 sequence is 13 residues long. This CDR3 reads CASSRDRGETQYF. As DNA, the CDR3 is TGTGCCAGCAGTCGGGACAGGGGGGAGACCCAGTACTTC.

The chain recombines TRBV30 with TRBJ2-7, with D uncertain. The CDR3 contains 12 residues. Germline lookup yields CDR1 GTSNPN and CDR2 SVGIG (reference sequence). Trimming pared 2 bases from V and 0 bases from J, leaving 5 bases between. Here the CDR3 DNA reads TGTGCCTGGAGTTTTAGCTCCTACGAGCAGTACTTC. It yields the protein CAWSFSSYEQYF.

V and J are TRBV7-9 and TRBJ2-5; 14 bases match TRBD2. There are 17 residues in the CDR3. CDR1 is SEHNR and CDR2 is FQNEAQ in the germline V gene (reference sequence). Losses at the gene ends were 8 bases for V and 0 bases for J; bases not matched to a gene: 8. CDR3 region: CASCGLAGGQDQETQYF. For the CDR3, the DNA is TGTGCCAGCTGCGGACTAGCGGGGGGTCAAGACCAAGAGACCCAGTACTTC.

V and J are TRBV6-2 or TRBV6-3 and TRBJ1-2; tentative D call: TRBD1 (5 bases). The CDR3 spans 14 residues. Germline V lookup: CDR1 MNHEY, CDR2 SVGEGT. V was trimmed by 6 bases and J by 5 bases, leaving 16 bases between them. The CDR3 is CASSPPTGGYGYTF. CDR3 nucleotides: TGTGCCAGCAGCCCCCCGACGGGGGGGTATGGCTACACCTTC.

The chain couples TRBV25-1 to TRBJ1-1; 10 positions match TRBD1. CDR1 and CDR2 from the germline V gene are MGHDK and SYGVNS. CDR3 length: 16 residues. Germline trimming cut 5 bases from V and 3 bases from J; bases unmatched to any gene: 9. The CDR3 DNA reads TGTGCCAGCAGTCTTCGACAGGGGGCAGGCGACACTGAAGCTTTCTTT. Translated, it gives CASSLRQGAGDTEAFF.

This clone appeared a few times. The rearrangement uses TRBV29-1 and TRBJ1-3; D is unclear. Trimming removed 5 bases from V and 8 bases from J, with 10 bases in between. Germline CDR1 reads SQVTM; CDR2 reads ANQGSEA. This CDR3 contains 11 residues. The CDR3, as DNA: TGCAGCGTTCTAGTGGGTGACACCATATATTTT. Protein sequence: CSVLVGDTIYF.

This clone was recorded a few times. The gene calls are TRBV11-2 and TRBJ1-2; no firm D call. The CDR3 extends over 13 amino acids. The germline V gene has CDR1 SGHAT and CDR2 FQNNGV. V was clipped by 0 bases and J by 5 bases, with 7 bases between them. CDR3 loop: CASSLDREYGYTF. The CDR3 DNA reads as TGTGCCAGCAGCTTAGACCGGGAGTATGGCTACACCTTC.

This clone was seen just once. V gene TRBV5-1 combines with J gene TRBJ2-2; a weak D match, TRBD2 (6 bases). Per the germline V gene, CDR1 is SGHRS and CDR2 is YFSETQ. The length of the CDR3 is 16 residues. V lost 0 bases and J 5 bases, leaving 14 bases between the germline ends. The CDR3 sequence is CASSLEGTGGTGELFF. The DNA for the CDR3 is TGCGCCAGCAGCTTGGAGGGGACTGGCGGGACCGGGGAGCTGTTTTTT.

The chain uses TRBV10-3 and TRBJ2-5; 9 nucleotides agree with TRBD2. Trimming cost V 6 bases and J 2 bases; bases outside gene matches: 7. CDR3 length: 15 residues. CDR1 is ENHRY and CDR2 is SYGVKD in the germline V gene. As DNA, the CDR3 is TGTGCCATCAGCCTGACTAGCGGCCTGCAAGAGACCCAGTACTTC. It translates to CAISLTSGLQETQYF.

Here the CDR3 reads CASSISVTGVGSNEQFF. CDR3 bases: TGTGCCAGTAGTATATCGGTCACCGGGGTAGGCAGCAATGAGCAGTTCTTC. The chain joins TRBV19 to TRBJ2-1; D perhaps matches TRBD2 (5 bases). Germline V gives CDR1 LNHDA, CDR2 SQIVND (reference sequence). Trimming stripped 2 bases from V and 6 bases from J, with 20 bases between. The CDR3 has 17 residues.

The rearrangement uses TRBV28 and TRBJ2-5, with a weak D call TRBD1 (5 bases). Trimming stripped 5 bases from V and 3 bases from J, with 16 bases between. Germline V CDR1 and CDR2: MDHEN, SYDVKM. This CDR3 region has 15 residues. CDR3 coding DNA: TGTGCCAGCAGTCCACACCAGGGTTGGGAAGAGACCCAGTACTTC. This codes for CASSPHQGWEETQYF.

The genes are TRBV13 and TRBJ1-3; the D gene is possibly TRBD1 (6 bases). V dropped 2 bases and J dropped 0 bases, with 8 bases sitting between them. Looked up from germline, CDR1 is PRHDT and CDR2 is FYEKMQ (reference sequence). This CDR3 is 15 amino acids long. The CDR3 nucleotides are TGTGCCAGCAGCTTAACAGGGTTCTCTGGAAACACCATATATTTT. Translating gives CASSLTGFSGNTIYF.